The 2 T cell receptor beta chains reported below all come from one sample, sequenced in a study of blood T cell repertoires in COVID-19. Profiled with immunoSEQ multiplex PCR; TCRdb holds only in-frame clones, not every one. The sample holds under 150,000 clones; approximately 87% are singletons and the top ten take approximately 2.3%. The sample comprised peripheral blood. These receptors came from a man between 70 and 80 years old with active COVID-19.

The V gene is TRBV7-2, the J gene TRBJ1-6; D ambiguous. This CDR3 has 16 residues. V was cut by 1 base and J by 3 bases, with 10 bases left in between. The germline gives CDR1 SGHTA, CDR2 FQGNSA. CDR3 loop: CASSLVAGGYNSPLHF. DNA of the CDR3: TGTGCCAGCAGCTTAGTCGCTGGAGGCTATAATTCACCCCTCCACTTT.

V and J are TRBV20-1 and TRBJ2-2, with 7 nucleotides matching TRBD2. The CDR3 contains 13 residues. CDR1 is DFQATT, CDR2 SNEGSKA, per germline (reference sequence). Germline trimming cut 3 bases from V and 4 bases from J; bases unmatched to any gene: 2. The CDR3 sequence is CSASWEGTGELFF. The CDR3 DNA sequence: TGCAGTGCTAGTTGGGAGGGCACCGGGGAGCTGTTTTTT.